This TCR beta chain derives from a study of control samples from healthy donors and cancer patients. Data came from immunoSEQ multiplex PCR; TCRdb stores just in-frame clones and leaves some out. The table records around 170,000 clones, 88% of them present only once. From germline, CDR1 is SGHRS and CDR2 YFSETQ. The CDR3 has 15 amino acids. The V end lost 4 bases, the J end lost 4 bases, and 17 bases lay between the germline ends. The material sequenced was blood. The rearrangement links TRBV5-1 to TRBJ1-1; tentatively, D is TRBD1 (5 bases). The sequence was obtained from a woman in her 30s in good health. Here the CDR3 reads CASSPAGREVTEAFF. The CDR3 DNA follows: TGCGCCAGCAGCCCTGCGGGCAGGGAGGTCACTGAAGCTTTCTTT.